This T cell receptor (beta chain) was profiled in a study of OX40 agonist ivuxolimab in advanced cancers. Background for the entire study: Ivuxolimab, which targeted the costimulatory receptor OX40 (CD134), was an agonistic, fully human IgG2 monoclonal antibody. Prior anti-PD-1, anti-PD-L1 or anti-CTLA-4 therapy was permitted, and 40% to 50% of dose-escalation patients had received checkpoint inhibitors. Of the approximately 54 patients in dose escalation, about 20 had hepatocellular carcinoma, around 15 had melanoma, 9 had renal cell carcinoma and 9 had head and neck cancer. Intravenous ivuxolimab was administered to patients every 2 weeks at six dose levels: 0.01, 0.1, 0.3, 1.5, 3 and 10 mg/kg. A male proportion of around 81% and a mean age of 60 years, ranging from about 20 to 79, were recorded for the dose-escalation cohort. Partial responses occurred in three dose-escalation patients, of whom one had hepatocellular carcinoma and two had cutaneous melanoma. The paper reports the monotherapy dose-escalation portion (N of about 47 patients) of the phase I ivuxolimab trial. Peripheral TCRbeta sequencing was intended to test whether TCR sequence diversity was altered and clonal T-cell expansion was caused by ivuxolimab. The investigation overall reported the following: Low levels of normalized T-cell clonal expansion were also seen in some patients who did not respond. Clonal expansion of both CD4+ and CD8+ blood T cells was observed from baseline to week 6 at doses 0.1 to 3.0 mg/kg. In the 0.1-3.0 mg/kg groups, partial responders were among the patients with the lowest normalized peripheral clonal expansion, particularly in CD8+ T cells. Which antigens the clonally expanded peripheral T cells were specific for was not determined. After ivuxolimab, CD8+ T cells had more expanded clones than CD4+ T cells on average.

About this clone itself: Its cognate antigen has yet to be identified. Base qualities were left out, and no much larger clone turns up one base away.

For sequencing of the TCRbeta CDR3 region, genomic DNA was extracted from the sorted cells. The immunoSEQ Assay was used for sequencing of TCRbeta CDR3 regions. TCRdb retrieved this table from immuneACCESS and kept in-frame rearrangements only. Not all clones are present; in checked studies, unresolved V genes account for under half, and no reason is known for the remainder. In this sample the table shows about 49,000 clones, 65% to 90% of which occur a single time. The ten largest clonotypes hold around 6.8% of the sample. The trial excluded patients who had a history of autoimmune disease or were on systemic immunosuppression. Peripheral blood for TCR sequencing was collected from all dose cohorts at baseline, on cycle 4 day 1, and on cycle 7 day 1. The samples were taken from a phase I, first-in-human, multicenter, open-label dose-escalation trial of ivuxolimab. Adults with locally advanced or metastatic head and neck squamous cell, hepatocellular, melanoma or renal cell carcinoma were enrolled in the trial. Before TCR sequencing, CD4+ T cells and CD8+ T cells from peripheral blood were sorted into separate populations.

The clonotype comes from an adult with an advanced solid tumor such as melanoma, head and neck, liver or kidney cancer. Sequenced here: CD4+ or CD8+ T cells sorted from blood, sampled in a trial of the OX40 agonist ivuxolimab.

At the DNA level, the sequence is TGTGCCAGCAGCTTGATGTCCCTCGGGGAGCTGTTTTTT. Translated, it gives CASSLMSLGELFF. Here the chain combines TRBV4-2 and TRBJ2-2; the D gene lacks a confident call. The CDR3 measures 13 amino acids from cysteine to phenylalanine. The read is trimmed to its CDR3 DNA, 39 bases read in frame from base 1. CDR1 and CDR2, per the germline V gene, are LGHNA and YNFKEQ. V drops 5 bases and J drops 7 bases, leaving 11 bases in between.